This record covers a single T cell receptor (beta chain). The data were taken from a study of blood T cell repertoires in COVID-19. The germline gives CDR1 SGDLS, CDR2 YYNGEE. CDR3 size: 15 residues. Unmatched junction bases numbered 4, after V lost 0 bases and J lost 5 bases. In the authors' workflow: Estimates of nucleated cell counts were drawn from the amplification of reference gene primers. Clones were read by immunoSEQ multiplex PCR, and TCRdb kept only the in-frame ones, dropping some. The DNA gave D and trimming, while V, J and clone size come from that table. The sample has 240,000 or so clones, roughly 80% seen once.

This rearrangement joins TRBV9 to TRBJ2-1; 8 bases match TRBD2. The receptor's source is a woman over 75 with acute or convalescent COVID-19. The sample comprised peripheral blood. For the CDR3, the DNA is TGTGCCAGCAGCGTAGGCCCGGGGGGGGACAATGAGCAGTTCTTC. Its protein is CASSVGPGGDNEQFF.